Given below is one T cell receptor beta chain in context. The sample comes from a study of cytomegalovirus exposure and HLA in healthy donors. Sequenced by immunoSEQ multiplex PCR; TCRdb stores in-frame clones only, minus some. The sample includes hundreds of thousands of clones, more than 75% of them seen just once. The CDR3 length is 11 residues. The V gene lost 8 bases and the J gene lost 0 bases, with 5 bases spanning the gap. Germline values: CDR1 MDHEN, CDR2 SYDVKM. Sequenced input: PBMCs. The genes are TRBV28 and TRBJ2-7; D might be TRBD2 (5 bases). This TCR came from a man aged 18 to 30 in good health and CMV-seronegative. CDR3 in DNA: TGTGCCAGCGGGAGCTCCTACGAGCAGTACTTC. Its protein product is CASGSSYEQYF.